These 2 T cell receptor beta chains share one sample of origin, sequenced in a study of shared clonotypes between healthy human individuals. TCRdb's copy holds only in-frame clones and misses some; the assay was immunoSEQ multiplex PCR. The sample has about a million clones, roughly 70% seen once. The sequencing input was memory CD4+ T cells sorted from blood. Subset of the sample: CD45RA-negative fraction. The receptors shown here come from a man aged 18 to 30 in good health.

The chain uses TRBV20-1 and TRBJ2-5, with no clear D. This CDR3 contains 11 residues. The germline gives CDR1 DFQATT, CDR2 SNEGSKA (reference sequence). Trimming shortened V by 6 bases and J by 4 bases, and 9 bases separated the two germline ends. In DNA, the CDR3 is TGCAGTGCGGTGGTAGGAGAGACCCAGTACTTC. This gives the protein CSAVVGETQYF.

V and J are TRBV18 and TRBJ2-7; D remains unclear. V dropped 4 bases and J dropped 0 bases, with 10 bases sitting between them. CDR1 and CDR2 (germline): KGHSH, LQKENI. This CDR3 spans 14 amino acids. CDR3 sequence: CASSRSSSSYEQYF. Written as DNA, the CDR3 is TGTGCCAGCTCACGGAGCAGCAGCTCCTACGAGCAGTACTTC.